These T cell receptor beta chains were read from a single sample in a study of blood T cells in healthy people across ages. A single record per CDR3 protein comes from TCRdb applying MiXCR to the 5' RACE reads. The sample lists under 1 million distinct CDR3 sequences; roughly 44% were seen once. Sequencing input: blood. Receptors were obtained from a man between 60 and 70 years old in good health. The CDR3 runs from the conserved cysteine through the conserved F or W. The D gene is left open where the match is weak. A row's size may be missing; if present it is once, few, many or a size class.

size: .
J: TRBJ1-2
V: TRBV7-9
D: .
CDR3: CASSPPNYGHTF
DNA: TGTGCCAGCAGCCCTCCGAACTATGGCCACACCTTC

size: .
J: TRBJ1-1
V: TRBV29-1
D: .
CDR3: CSVSANAEAFF
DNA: TGCAGCGTCTCGGCGAACGCTGAAGCTTTCTTT

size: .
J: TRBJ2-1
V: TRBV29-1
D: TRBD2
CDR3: CSVASGGSSYNEQFF
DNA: TGCAGCGTCGCTAGCGGGGGGTCATCCTACAATGAGCAGTTCTTC

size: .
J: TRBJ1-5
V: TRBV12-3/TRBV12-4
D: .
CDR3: CASKQGPRDQPQHF
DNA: TGTGCCAGCAAACAAGGACCCCGGGATCAGCCCCAGCATTTT

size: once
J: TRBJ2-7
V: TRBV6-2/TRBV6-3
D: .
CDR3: CASSYWGYITSRGSSYEQYF
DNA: TGTGCCAGCAGTTACTGGGGTTATATCACGTCGAGGGGAAGCTCCTACGAGCAGTACTTC

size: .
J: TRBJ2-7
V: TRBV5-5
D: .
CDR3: CVSSLEQGLYEQYF
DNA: TGTGTCAGCAGCTTGGAACAGGGACTATACGAGCAGTACTTC

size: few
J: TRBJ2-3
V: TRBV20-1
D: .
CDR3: CSAGDRTSTDTQYF
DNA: TGCAGTGCAGGAGACAGAACTAGCACAGATACGCAGTATTTT

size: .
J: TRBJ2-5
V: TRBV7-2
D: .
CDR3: CASSLYEVQETQYF
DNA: TGTGCCAGCAGCCTGTACGAGGTCCAAGAGACCCAGTACTTC

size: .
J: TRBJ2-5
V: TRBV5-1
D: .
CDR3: CASSRVPGTSLETQYF
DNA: TGCGCCAGCTCCAGGGTGCCGGGGACTTCCTTAGAGACCCAGTACTTC

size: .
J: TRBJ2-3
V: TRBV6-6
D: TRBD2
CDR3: CASSLGLAGWVTDTQYF
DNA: TGTGCCAGCAGTCTTGGACTAGCGGGGTGGGTTACAGATACGCAGTATTTT

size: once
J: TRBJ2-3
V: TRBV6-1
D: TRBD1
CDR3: CASSEPGQGGADTQYF
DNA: TGTGCCAGCAGTGAACCCGGACAGGGCGGAGCAGATACGCAGTATTTT

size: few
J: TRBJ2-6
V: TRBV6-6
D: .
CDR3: CASGPGLGANVLTF
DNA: TGTGCCAGCGGTCCCGGGCTAGGGGCCAACGTCCTGACTTTC

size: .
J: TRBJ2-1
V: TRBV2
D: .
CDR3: CASSEIVTAQFF
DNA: TGTGCCAGCAGTGAAATAGTGACCGCGCAGTTCTTC

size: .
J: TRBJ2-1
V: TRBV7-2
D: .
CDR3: CASSLEVYNEQFF
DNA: TGTGCCAGCAGCCTAGAGGTATACAATGAGCAGTTCTTC

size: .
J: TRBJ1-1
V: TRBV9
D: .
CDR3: CASSVDGLMNTEAFF
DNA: TGTGCCAGCAGCGTAGACGGTCTAATGAACACTGAAGCTTTCTTT

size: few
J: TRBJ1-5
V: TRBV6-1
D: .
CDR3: CASSANSNQPQHF
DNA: TGTGCCAGCAGCGCAAATAGCAATCAGCCCCAGCATTTT

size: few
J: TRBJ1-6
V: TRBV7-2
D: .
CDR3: CASSLAQDSPLHF
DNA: TGTGCCAGCAGCTTAGCACAAGATTCACCCCTCCACTTT

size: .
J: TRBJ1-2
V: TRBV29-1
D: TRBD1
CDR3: CSVDGTDSNYGYTF
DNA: TGCAGCGTTGATGGGACAGACTCTAACTATGGCTACACCTTC

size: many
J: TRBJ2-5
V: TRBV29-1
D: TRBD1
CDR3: CSVRQGETQYF
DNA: TGCAGCGTTAGACAGGGGGAGACCCAGTACTTC

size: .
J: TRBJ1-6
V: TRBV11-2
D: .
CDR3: CASSLVPDRNSPLHF
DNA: TGTGCCAGCAGCTTAGTGCCCGATCGGAATTCACCCCTCCACTTT

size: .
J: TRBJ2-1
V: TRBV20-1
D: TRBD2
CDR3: CSSTVLAGNNEQFF
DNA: TGCAGTTCCACAGTGCTAGCGGGGAATAATGAGCAGTTCTTC

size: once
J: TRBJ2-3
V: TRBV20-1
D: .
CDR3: CSARSSSDTQYF
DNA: TGCAGTGCTAGAAGCTCCTCCGATACGCAGTATTTT

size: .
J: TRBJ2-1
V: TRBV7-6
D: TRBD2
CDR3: CASSLDPHGTSAYNEQFF
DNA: TGTGCCAGCAGCTTAGACCCCCACGGGACTAGCGCCTACAATGAGCAGTTCTTC

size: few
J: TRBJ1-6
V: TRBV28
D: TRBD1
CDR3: CASSLTGVGSPLHF
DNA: TGTGCCAGCAGTTTAACAGGGGTTGGGTCACCCCTCCACTTT

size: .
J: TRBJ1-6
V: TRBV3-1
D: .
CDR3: CASSPRDRGRGGSPLHF
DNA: TGTGCCAGCAGCCCCCGGGACCGGGGGCGAGGTGGTTCACCCCTCCACTTT

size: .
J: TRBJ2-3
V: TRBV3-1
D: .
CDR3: CASSQERGDTQYF
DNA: TGTGCCAGCAGCCAGGAGAGAGGAGATACGCAGTATTTT

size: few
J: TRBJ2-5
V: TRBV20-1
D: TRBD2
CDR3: CSAATMRGASQETQYF
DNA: TGCAGTGCAGCGACTATGCGGGGGGCTTCACAAGAGACCCAGTACTTC

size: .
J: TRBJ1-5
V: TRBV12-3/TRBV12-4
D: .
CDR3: CASNVAQNQPQHF
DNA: TGTGCCAGCAATGTCGCCCAAAATCAGCCCCAGCATTTT

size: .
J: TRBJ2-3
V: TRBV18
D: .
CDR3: CTSSPFTDTQYF
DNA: TGTACCAGCTCACCATTCACGGATACGCAGTATTTT

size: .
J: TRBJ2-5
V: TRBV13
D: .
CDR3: CASSLGGVQTQYF
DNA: TGTGCCAGCAGCTTAGGGGGAGTGCAGACCCAGTACTTC

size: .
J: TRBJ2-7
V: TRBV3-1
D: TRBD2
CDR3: CASSFLSGGAIEQYF
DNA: TGTGCCAGCAGCTTCCTTAGCGGGGGGGCTATCGAGCAGTACTTC

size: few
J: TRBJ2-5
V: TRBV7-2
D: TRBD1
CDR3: CASSAMGDRETQYF
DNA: TGTGCCAGCAGCGCCATGGGGGACAGAGAGACCCAGTACTTC

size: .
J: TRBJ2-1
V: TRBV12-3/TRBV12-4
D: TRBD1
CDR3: CASSPGTAGNEQFF
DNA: TGTGCCAGCAGTCCCGGGACAGCTGGGAATGAGCAGTTCTTC

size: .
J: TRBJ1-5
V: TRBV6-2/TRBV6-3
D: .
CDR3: CASRSANQPQHF
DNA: TGTGCCAGCCGGTCAGCGAATCAGCCCCAGCATTTT

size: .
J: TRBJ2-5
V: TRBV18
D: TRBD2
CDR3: CASSPSRGSGEEQYF
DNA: TGTGCCAGCTCACCTTCCCGAGGCAGCGGGGAAGAGCAGTACTTC

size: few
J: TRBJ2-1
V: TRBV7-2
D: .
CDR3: CASSQFGTHNEQFF
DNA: TGTGCCAGCAGCCAATTCGGAACTCACAATGAGCAGTTCTTC

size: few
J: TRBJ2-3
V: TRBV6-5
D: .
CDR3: CASSLDSSRVGTDTQYF
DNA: TGTGCCAGCAGTTTGGACAGCAGCCGTGTCGGCACAGATACGCAGTATTTT